Listed below are T cell receptor beta chains from one sample, sequenced in a study of blood T cell repertoires in COVID-19. Only in-frame clones appear in the TCRdb table, and some are missing; sequencing was by immunoSEQ multiplex PCR. This sample yields 71,000 or so clones, of which around 87% are seen a single time; roughly 8% belongs to the top ten. The sequencing input was peripheral blood. Receptor source: a man aged 50 or older with active COVID-19. CDR3s include the opening cysteine and the closing phenylalanine or tryptophan. The D gene is left open where the match is weak. Only part of the rows carry a size: once, few, many, or a class if the clone is expanded.

J gene,V gene,D gene,CDR3 length,clone size,CDR3 DNA,CDR3 protein
TRBJ2-1,TRBV3-1/TRBV3-2,-,13,-,TGTGCCAGCAGCCAGACAGGCCTCAAGGAGCAGTTCTTC,CASSQTGLKEQFF
TRBJ2-5,TRBV2,TRBD1,13,-,TGTGCCACCACAGCGGACAGGACAGAGACCCAGTACTTC,CATTADRTETQYF
TRBJ2-7,TRBV2,TRBD1,14,-,TGTGCCAGCAGGCCGGGGGCGGGACAGGGCGAGCAGTACTTC,CASRPGAGQGEQYF
TRBJ1-3,TRBV30,-,16,-,TGTGCCTGGAGTGGATTTTCCAGACAGGCTGGAAACACCATATATTTT,CAWSGFSRQAGNTIYF
TRBJ2-7,TRBV6-5,TRBD1,15,once,TGTGCCAGCAGTAGGGGCGGGGACAGGGTGGTCGAGCAGTACTTC,CASSRGGDRVVEQYF
TRBJ2-5,TRBV6-6,TRBD1,17,-,TGTGCCAGCAGTCGTTCCGGGACAGGGAAGTGGGGGCCTCCCCAGTACTTC,CASSRSGTGKWGPPQYF
TRBJ1-3,TRBV14,TRBD1,17,-,TGTGCCAGCAGCCGTGTGGGACAGGGACTCTCTGGAAACACCATATATTTT,CASSRVGQGLSGNTIYF
TRBJ2-2,TRBV7-3,TRBD2,15,-,TGTGCCAGCAGCCGCGGGGGGGTGAACACCGGGGAGCTGTTTTTT,CASSRGGVNTGELFF
TRBJ2-1,TRBV6-2/TRBV6-3,-,14,-,TGTGCCAGCAGTTACTCGCCTAGCGCCCCCAAGCAGTTCTTC,CASSYSPSAPKQFF
TRBJ2-1,TRBV11-3,TRBD2,15,-,TGTGCCAGCAGCCAAACTTTCAGCGGGAGCGATGAGCAGTTCTTC,CASSQTFSGSDEQFF
TRBJ1-1,TRBV30,TRBD1,12,-,TGTGCCTGGACTAACAGGGGGCGAGGGACTTTCTTT,CAWTNRGRGTFF
TRBJ1-5,TRBV19,TRBD1,18,few,TGTGCCAGTGCCGATCCCCGGGACAGGTCGTATAGCAATCAGCCCCAGCATTTT,CASADPRDRSYSNQPQHF
TRBJ1-4,TRBV6-5,TRBD1,15,-,TGTGCCAGCAGTTCACCGGGACAGGGGAATGAAAAACTGTTTTTT,CASSSPGQGNEKLFF
TRBJ2-3,TRBV27,-,14,-,TGTGCCAGCAGTTTATATGGATCGGGAGATACGCAGTATTTT,CASSLYGSGDTQYF
TRBJ1-4,TRBV7-8,-,14,-,TGTGCCAGCAGCCGACAGGAAACTAATGAAAAACTGTTTTTT,CASSRQETNEKLFF
TRBJ2-3,TRBV7-9,-,14,-,TGTGCCAGCAGCCGGATGGGGGGTACAGATACGCAGTATTTT,CASSRMGGTDTQYF
TRBJ1-2,TRBV27,-,15,-,TGTGCCAGCAGTTTATCGGGGCCCCTTAACTATGGCTACACCTTC,CASSLSGPLNYGYTF
TRBJ1-4,TRBV3-1/TRBV3-2,TRBD1,14,-,TGTGCCAGCAGCCTCCAGGGGGTTAATGAAAAACTGTTTTTT,CASSLQGVNEKLFF
TRBJ2-7,TRBV28,TRBD2,17,-,TGTGCCAGCAGTTTATTCGAGACGGGACTACCACCGCCAGGGCAGTACTTC,CASSLFETGLPPPGQYF
TRBJ2-3,TRBV10-3,TRBD2,19,once,TGTGCCATCAGTGAGAATCAGGGGCGGGAGGGCCGAGACACAGATACGCAGTATTTT,CAISENQGREGRDTDTQYF
TRBJ2-2,TRBV7-2,TRBD1,18,-,TGTGCCAGCAGCTTAGCCGACCTGGGACAGGGGGTGGCCGGGGAGCTGTTTTTT,CASSLADLGQGVAGELFF
TRBJ2-5,TRBV7-2,-,13,-,TGTGCCAGCAGCCGTCAGGGGAGAGAAACCCAGTACTTC,CASSRQGRETQYF
TRBJ1-4,TRBV28,-,13,few,TGTGCCAGCAACGGCGGGTTTAATGAAAAACTGTTTTTT,CASNGGFNEKLFF
TRBJ1-1,TRBV6-6,-,12,-,TGTGCCAGCAGTTACGCGGACACTGAAGCTTTCTTT,CASSYADTEAFF
TRBJ1-1,TRBV7-2,-,14,-,TGTGCCAGCAGCTTAGAGGCCCGGGGCACTGAAGCTTTCTTT,CASSLEARGTEAFF
TRBJ2-5,TRBV7-2,TRBD2,17,few,TGTGCCAGCAGCTTAAAGTTTACGGGGGGGACCCAAGAGACCCAGTACTTC,CASSLKFTGGTQETQYF
TRBJ2-7,TRBV7-3,TRBD1,15,-,TGTGCCAGCAGCTCCGGGACAGGTCCCTCCTACGAGCAGTACTTC,CASSSGTGPSYEQYF
TRBJ2-7,TRBV15,TRBD2,16,-,TGTGCCACCAGCAGAGATGGGGCGGGAGGTGCCCACGAGCAGTACTTC,CATSRDGAGGAHEQYF
TRBJ2-1,TRBV6-5,TRBD2,14,-,TGTGCCAGCAGTCGTAGCGGGGGACACAATGAGCAGTTCTTC,CASSRSGGHNEQFF
TRBJ1-5,TRBV6-2/TRBV6-3,TRBD1,17,-,TGTGCCAGCAGTCCCTTGACAGGGACTTATAGCAATCAGCCCCAGCATTTT,CASSPLTGTYSNQPQHF
TRBJ1-3,TRBV7-2,-,14,-,TGTGCCAGCAGCTGGAGGGGCTCTGGAAACACCATATATTTT,CASSWRGSGNTIYF
TRBJ2-7,TRBV12-3/TRBV12-4,-,13,once,TGTGCCAGCAGCCGCCTCCTAGGCTACGAGCAGTACTTC,CASSRLLGYEQYF
TRBJ1-5,TRBV15,-,13,-,TGTGCCACCAGCAGAACTAAGGGAGAGCCCCAGCATTTT,CATSRTKGEPQHF
TRBJ2-2,TRBV28,TRBD2,16,-,TGTGCCAGCAGTTTAGAGGCTAGCGGGAGATTGTTGGAGCTGTTTTTT,CASSLEASGRLLELFF
TRBJ1-2,TRBV15,-,16,-,TGTGCCACCAGCAGAGATTGGGGGGTTAAGAACTATGGCTACACCTTC,CATSRDWGVKNYGYTF
TRBJ2-4,TRBV5-4,-,14,-,TGTGCCAGCAGCTTAAGTGCCGGGGGAAACATTCAGTACTTC,CASSLSAGGNIQYF
TRBJ2-3,TRBV19,TRBD2,16,-,TGTGCCAGTAGTACCCGGACTAGCGGGAGAGGTGATACGCAGTATTTT,CASSTRTSGRGDTQYF
TRBJ1-1,TRBV27,-,13,-,TGTGCCAGCACCACAGGGTATAACACTGAAGCTTTCTTT,CASTTGYNTEAFF
TRBJ2-5,TRBV27,TRBD2,16,-,TGTGCCAGCAGTCCAGAGGTAGCGGGAGGCCGGGGGACCCAGTACTTC,CASSPEVAGGRGTQYF
TRBJ2-1,TRBV6-2/TRBV6-3,TRBD2,16,-,TGTGCCAGCAGTTCCGCATGGCTAGCGGGAGTCTATGAGCAGTTCTTC,CASSSAWLAGVYEQFF
TRBJ1-3,TRBV27,-,15,-,TGTGCCAGCAGTCTGACACAGGGTTTTGGAAACACCATATATTTT,CASSLTQGFGNTIYF
TRBJ2-5,TRBV28,TRBD2,16,-,TGTGCCAGCACCACCCGGATGCGAGCGGGAGTAGAGACCCAGTACTTC,CASTTRMRAGVETQYF
TRBJ1-3,TRBV3-1/TRBV3-2,-,14,-,TGTGCCAGCAGCCGACTCGGTTCTGGAAACACCATATATTTT,CASSRLGSGNTIYF
TRBJ2-5,TRBV29-1,TRBD1,13,-,TGCAGCGTTGACCGGACAGGGGGAGAGACCCAGTACTTC,CSVDRTGGETQYF
TRBJ2-3,TRBV27,-,14,-,TGTGCCAGCAACTACAGGCCCAACACAGATACGCAGTATTTT,CASNYRPNTDTQYF
TRBJ1-2,TRBV6-5,-,16,-,TGTGCCAGCAGTTCACAGTCTTTCCCAGCTAACTATGGCTACACCTTC,CASSSQSFPANYGYTF
TRBJ2-7,TRBV19,-,14,-,TGTGCCAGTAGTATGGGACACGGATCCTACGAGCAGTACTTC,CASSMGHGSYEQYF
TRBJ1-2,TRBV11-2,TRBD1,16,-,TGTGCCAGCAGTTTGGCCGGGACAGGGGCCCTCATCGGCTACACCTTC,CASSLAGTGALIGYTF
TRBJ1-1,TRBV27,-,17,-,TGTGCCAGCAAGTACCGCGGGACTGGGGCTATCAACACTGAAGCTTTCTTT,CASKYRGTGAINTEAFF
TRBJ1-1,TRBV5-4,-,15,-,TGTGCCAGCAGCGAGAGGGGAGGCGGTGGCGCTGAAGCTTTCTTT,CASSERGGGGAEAFF
TRBJ1-6,TRBV2,TRBD1,15,-,TGTGCCAGCACTGGGACAGGGCAGAATAATTCACCCCTCCACTTT,CASTGTGQNNSPLHF
TRBJ1-2,TRBV9,-,12,-,TGTGCCAGCAGCGAGTCACAGGGCTTTTACACCTTC,CASSESQGFYTF
TRBJ1-5,TRBV27,-,10,-,TGTGCCAGCCCAAATCAGCCCCAGCATTTT,CASPNQPQHF
TRBJ2-7,TRBV2,-,16,once,TGTGCCAGCAGTTCCCCCGGGGATTCGGTAGCCTACGAGCAGTACTTC,CASSSPGDSVAYEQYF